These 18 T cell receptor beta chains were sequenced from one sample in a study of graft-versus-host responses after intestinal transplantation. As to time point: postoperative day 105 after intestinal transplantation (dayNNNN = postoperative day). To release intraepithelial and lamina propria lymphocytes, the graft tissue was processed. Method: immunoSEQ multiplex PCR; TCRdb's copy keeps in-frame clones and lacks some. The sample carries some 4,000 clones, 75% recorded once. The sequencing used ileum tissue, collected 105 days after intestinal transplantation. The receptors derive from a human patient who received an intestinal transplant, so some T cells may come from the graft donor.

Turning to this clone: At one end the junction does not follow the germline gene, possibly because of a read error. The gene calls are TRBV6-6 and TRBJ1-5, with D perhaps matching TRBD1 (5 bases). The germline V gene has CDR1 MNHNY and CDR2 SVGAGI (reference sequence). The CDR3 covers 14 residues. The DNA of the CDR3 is TGTGCCGGCAGTTACTCGGGGGGAGTTCAGCCCCAGCATTTT. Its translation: CAGSYSGGVQPQHF.

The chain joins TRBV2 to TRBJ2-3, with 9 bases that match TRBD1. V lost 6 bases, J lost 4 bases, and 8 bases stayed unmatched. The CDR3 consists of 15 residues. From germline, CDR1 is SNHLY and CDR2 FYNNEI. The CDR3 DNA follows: TGTGCCAGCAGGAGGACAGGGGAGTTTTCAGATACGCAGTATTTT. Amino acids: CASRRTGEFSDTQYF.

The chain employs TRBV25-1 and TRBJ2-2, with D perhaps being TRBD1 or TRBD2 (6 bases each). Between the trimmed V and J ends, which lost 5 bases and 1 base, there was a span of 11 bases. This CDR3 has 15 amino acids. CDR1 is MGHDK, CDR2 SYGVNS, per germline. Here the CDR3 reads CASSPQGGNTGELFF. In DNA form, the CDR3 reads TGTGCCAGCAGTCCACAGGGAGGGAACACCGGGGAGCTGTTTTTT.

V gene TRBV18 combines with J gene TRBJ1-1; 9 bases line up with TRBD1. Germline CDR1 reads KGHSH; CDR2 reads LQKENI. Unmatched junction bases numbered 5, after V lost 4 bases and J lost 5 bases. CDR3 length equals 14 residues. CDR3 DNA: TGTGCCAGCTCACGGGGACAGGGAGAGACTGAAGCTTTCTTT. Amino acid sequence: CASSRGQGETEAFF. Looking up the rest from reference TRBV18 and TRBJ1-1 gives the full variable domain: NAGVMQNPRHLVRRRGQEARLRCSPMKGHSHVYWYRQLPEEGLKFMVYLQKENIIDESGMPKERFSAEFPKEGPSILRIQQVVRGDSAAYFCASSRGQGETEAFFGQGTRLTVV.

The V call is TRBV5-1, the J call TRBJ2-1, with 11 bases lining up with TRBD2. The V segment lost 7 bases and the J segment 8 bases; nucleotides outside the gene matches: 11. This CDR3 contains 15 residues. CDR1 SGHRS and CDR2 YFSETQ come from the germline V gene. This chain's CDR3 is CASGYSGRGFYEQFF. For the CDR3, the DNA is TGCGCCAGCGGGTATAGCGGGAGGGGGTTTTATGAGCAGTTCTTC.

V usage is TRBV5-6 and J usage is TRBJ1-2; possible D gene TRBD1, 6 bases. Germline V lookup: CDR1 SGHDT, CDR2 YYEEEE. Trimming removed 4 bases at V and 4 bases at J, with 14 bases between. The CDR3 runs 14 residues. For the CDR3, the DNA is TGTGCCAGCAGCCTGGGGGGCAAGGCCTATGGCTACACCTTC. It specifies CASSLGGKAYGYTF.

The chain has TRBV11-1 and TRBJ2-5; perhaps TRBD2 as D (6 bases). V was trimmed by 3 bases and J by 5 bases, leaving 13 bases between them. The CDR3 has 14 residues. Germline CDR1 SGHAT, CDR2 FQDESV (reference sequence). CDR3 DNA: TGTGCCAGCAGCTTCCTCGGGGGAGGTGAGACCCAGTACTTC. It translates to CASSFLGGGETQYF. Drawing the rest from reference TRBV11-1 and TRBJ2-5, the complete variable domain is EAEVAQSPRYKITEKSQAVAFWCDPISGHATLYWYRQILGQGPELLVQFQDESVVDDSQLPKDRFSAERLKGVDSTLKIQPAELGDSAMYLCASSFLGGGETQYFGPGTRLLVL.

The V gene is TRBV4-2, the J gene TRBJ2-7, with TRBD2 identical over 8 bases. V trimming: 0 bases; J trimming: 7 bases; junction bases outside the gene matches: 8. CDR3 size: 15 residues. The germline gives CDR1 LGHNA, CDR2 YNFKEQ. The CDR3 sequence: CASSQENSGAREQYF. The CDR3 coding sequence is TGTGCCAGCAGCCAAGAAAATAGCGGGGCCAGGGAGCAGTACTTC.

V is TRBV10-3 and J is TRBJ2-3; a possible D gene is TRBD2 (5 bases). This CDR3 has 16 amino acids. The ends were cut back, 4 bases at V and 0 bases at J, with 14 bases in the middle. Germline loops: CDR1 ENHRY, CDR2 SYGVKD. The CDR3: CAISGTTSSSTDTQYF. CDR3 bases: TGTGCCATCAGTGGCACCACTAGTTCAAGCACAGATACGCAGTATTTT.

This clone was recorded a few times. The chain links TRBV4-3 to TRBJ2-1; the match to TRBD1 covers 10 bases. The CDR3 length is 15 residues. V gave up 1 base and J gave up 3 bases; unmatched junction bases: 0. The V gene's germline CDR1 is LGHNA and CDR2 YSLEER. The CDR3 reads CASSQGTGGYNEQFF. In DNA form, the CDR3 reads TGCGCCAGCAGCCAAGGGACAGGGGGCTACAATGAGCAGTTCTTC.

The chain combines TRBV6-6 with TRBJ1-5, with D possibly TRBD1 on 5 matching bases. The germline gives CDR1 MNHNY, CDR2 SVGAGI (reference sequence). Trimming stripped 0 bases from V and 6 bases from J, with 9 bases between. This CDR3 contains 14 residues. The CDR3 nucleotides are TGTGCCAGCAGTTACTCGGGGGGAGTTCAGCCCCAGCATTTT. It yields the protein CASSYSGGVQPQHF.

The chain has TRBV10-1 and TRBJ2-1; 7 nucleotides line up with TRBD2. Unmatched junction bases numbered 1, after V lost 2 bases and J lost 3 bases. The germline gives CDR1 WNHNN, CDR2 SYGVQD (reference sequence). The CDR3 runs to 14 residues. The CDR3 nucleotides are TGCGCCAGCAGTGAGAGGACTAGCTACAATGAGCAGTTCTTC. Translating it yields CASSERTSYNEQFF.

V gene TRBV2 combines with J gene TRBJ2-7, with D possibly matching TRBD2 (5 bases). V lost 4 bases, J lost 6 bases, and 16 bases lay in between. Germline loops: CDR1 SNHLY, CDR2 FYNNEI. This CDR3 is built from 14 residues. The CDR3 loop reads CASSAGLASSEQYF. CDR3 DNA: TGTGCCAGCAGTGCGGGTCTAGCAAGCTCCGAGCAGTACTTC. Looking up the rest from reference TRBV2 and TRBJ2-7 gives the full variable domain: EPEVTQTPSHQVTQMGQEVILRCVPISNHLYFYWYRQILGQKVEFLVSFYNNEISEKSEIFDDQFSVERPDGSNFTLKIRSTKLEDSAMYFCASSAGLASSEQYFGPGTRLTVT.

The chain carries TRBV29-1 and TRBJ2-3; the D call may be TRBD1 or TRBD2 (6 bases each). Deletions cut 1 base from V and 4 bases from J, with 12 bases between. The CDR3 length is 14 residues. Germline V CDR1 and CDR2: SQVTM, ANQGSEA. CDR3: CSVEGGRGADTQYF. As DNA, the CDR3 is TGCAGCGTTGAAGGGGGGCGGGGAGCAGATACGCAGTATTTT.

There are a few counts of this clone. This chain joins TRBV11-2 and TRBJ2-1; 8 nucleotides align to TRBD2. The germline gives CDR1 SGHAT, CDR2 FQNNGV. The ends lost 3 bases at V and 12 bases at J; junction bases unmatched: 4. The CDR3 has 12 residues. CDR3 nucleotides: TGTGCCAGCAGCTTGGGCGGGGGGACGCAGTTCTTC. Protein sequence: CASSLGGGTQFF.

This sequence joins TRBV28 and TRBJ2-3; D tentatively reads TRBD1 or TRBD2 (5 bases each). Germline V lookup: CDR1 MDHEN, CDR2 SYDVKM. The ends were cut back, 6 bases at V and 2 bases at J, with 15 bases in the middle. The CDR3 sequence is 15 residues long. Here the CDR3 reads CASSSGRTDTDTQYF. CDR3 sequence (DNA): TGTGCCAGCAGCTCAGGGAGAACGGACACAGATACGCAGTATTTT.

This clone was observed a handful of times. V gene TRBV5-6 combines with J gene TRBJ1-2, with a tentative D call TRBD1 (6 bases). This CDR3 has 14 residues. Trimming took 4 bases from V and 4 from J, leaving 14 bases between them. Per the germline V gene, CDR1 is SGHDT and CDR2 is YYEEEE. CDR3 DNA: TGTGCCAGCAGCCTGGGGGGCAGGGCCTATGGCTACACCTTC. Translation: CASSLGGRAYGYTF.

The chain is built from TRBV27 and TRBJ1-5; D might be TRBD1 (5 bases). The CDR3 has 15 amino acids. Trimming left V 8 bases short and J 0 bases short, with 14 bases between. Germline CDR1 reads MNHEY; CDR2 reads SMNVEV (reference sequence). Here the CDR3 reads CASRLGVYSNQPQHF. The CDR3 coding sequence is TGTGCCAGCCGATTAGGGGTTTATAGCAATCAGCCCCAGCATTTT.